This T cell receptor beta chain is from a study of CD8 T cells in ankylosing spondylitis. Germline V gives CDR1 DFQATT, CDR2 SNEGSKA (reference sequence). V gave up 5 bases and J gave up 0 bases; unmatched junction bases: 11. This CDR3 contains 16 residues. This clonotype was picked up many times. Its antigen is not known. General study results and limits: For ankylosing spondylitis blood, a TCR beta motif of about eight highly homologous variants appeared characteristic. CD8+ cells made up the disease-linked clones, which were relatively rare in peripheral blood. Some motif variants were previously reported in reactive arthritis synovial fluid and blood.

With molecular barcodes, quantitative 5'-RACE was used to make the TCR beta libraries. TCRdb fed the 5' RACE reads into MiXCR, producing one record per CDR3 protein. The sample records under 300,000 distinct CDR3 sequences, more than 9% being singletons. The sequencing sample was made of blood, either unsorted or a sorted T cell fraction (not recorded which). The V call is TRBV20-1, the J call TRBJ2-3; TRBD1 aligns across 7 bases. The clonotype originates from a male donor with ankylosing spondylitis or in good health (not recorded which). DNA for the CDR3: TGCAGTGCTCCCCCTCCCGGGACAGCTAGCACAGATACGCAGTATTTT. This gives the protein CSAPPPGTASTDTQYF.